This T cell receptor (beta chain) was sequenced during a study of blood T cell repertoires in COVID-19. The overall study: Specimens from acute and convalescent COVID-19 originated in the United States, Italy and Spain.

In this sample, this clone turned up once. Repertoires were generated with immunoSEQ multiplex PCR, while TCRdb's copy carries only in-frame clones and drops some. This sample has over 150,000 clones; approximately 88% occur once, and the top ten carry 9% to 10%. V shed 6 bases and J shed 2 bases, with 4 bases lying between them. Germline lookup yields CDR1 GTSNPN and CDR2 SVGIG (reference sequence). This CDR3 region has 10 residues. Recruitment covered 25 or so US areas and drew participants whose ages spanned about 18 to 89 years. The chain couples TRBV30 to TRBJ1-2; D is unclear. Sequencing was done on a sample of PBMCs or T cells enriched from blood (not recorded which). The clonotype comes from a woman between 18 and 29 years old who had recovered from COVID-19. CDR3 loop: CACRNYGYTF. In DNA, the CDR3 is TGTGCCTGCCGGAACTATGGCTACACCTTC. Filled out from reference TRBV30 and TRBJ1-2, the complete variable domain reads SQTIHQWPATLVQPVGSPLSLECTVEGTSNPNLYWYRQAAGRGLQLLFYSVGIGQISSEVPQNLSASRPQDRQFILSSKKLLLSDSGFYLCACRNYGYTFGSGTRLTVV.